This TCR beta chain originates from a study of response to subunit inactivated influenza vaccine. Whole-study findings and limits: There was a suggestion from the authors that each seasonal influenza vaccination recruits few new T cells.

TCRdb processed the RT-PCR reads anew with MiXCR; each CDR3 protein has one entry. Here the sample spans around 760,000 distinct CDR3 sequences, approximately 15% being singletons. CDR1 and CDR2 (germline): MNHEY, SVGAGI. The V and J ends lost 2 bases and 6 bases respectively, with 20 bases between them. CDR3 size: 17 residues. On this clonotype: Its antigen is not identified.

The chain combines TRBV6-5 with TRBJ1-5; D is unresolved. This TCR derives from a man in his fifties who received an inactivated influenza vaccine. The specimen was PBMCs from blood, collected less than 15 days before vaccination. The CDR3: CASSYGRRVRIFQPQHF. The CDR3 region has the DNA TGTGCCAGCAGTTACGGGAGACGGGTCAGAATATTTCAGCCCCAGCATTTT.